This T cell receptor beta chain originates from a study of blood T cell repertoires in COVID-19 (TCRdb year 2020). For context, the study as a whole: The collaborator samples originated in the United States, Italy and Spain and spanned the acute and convalescent phases of COVID-19. The material from the prospective study consisted of cDNA or gDNA derived from T cells, B-cell-depleted T cells, or PBMCs. The samples were drawn from two sources: the first 160 participants of the ongoing ImmuneRACE study, and 1,254 subjects contributed by 6 global collaborators. The sample metadata nearly always contained a de-identified subject ID, COVID-19 status, age in years and sex. Where available, HLA class I and class II types were taken from metadata supplied by the sample provider and were not determined by assay-based typing. The dataset comprised deeply sampled blood TCRbeta repertoires from subjects exposed to, actively infected with, or recovered from COVID-19. A freely available public database, intended as a resource for researchers studying the immune response to SARS-CoV-2, is where the repertoires were released. Broader findings and caveats from the paper: Clinical and demographic metadata were provided uncurated, with the amount varying by source and participant.

Collaborating institutions collected whole blood in K2EDTA tubes following their own protocols. Collaborator samples were shipped for TCRbeta analysis as frozen whole blood, isolated PBMCs, or DNA extracted from either sample type. TCRbeta CDR3 regions were amplified from genomic DNA using the immunoSEQ Assay, a bias-controlled multiplex PCR. The paper's data handling went like this. The number of nucleated cells in each sample was estimated from the amplification of reference gene primers within the assay. To quantify the absolute abundance of each unique TCRbeta CDR3 rearrangement, sequence reads were collapsed and filtered. For each sample, productive Simpson clonality was calculated as the square root of Simpson's diversity index over productive rearrangements. TCRdb provides this immuneACCESS table in a form limited to in-frame rearrangements. Some clones are lacking; in checked studies, under half of them reflect an unresolved V gene, and why the rest are absent is not known. The V and J calls and clone size are taken from that table; D and trimming were inferred from the DNA. In this sample the table shows some 150,000 clones, 88% of which occur a single time. The ten largest clonotypes hold over 9.5% of the sample.

Remarks on this clone: Its cognate antigen has yet to be identified. Base qualities are not at hand, and no much larger clone is one base apart.

From the cysteine through the phenylalanine, the CDR3 covers 17 amino acids. Only CDR3 DNA remains: 51 bases, in frame from the first base. CDR1 SGHDN and CDR2 FVKESK were looked up in the germline V gene. V trim: 3 bases; J trim: 6 bases; unmatched bases: 13. The sequence joins TRBV14 to TRBJ2-3; 9 bases in the junction line up with TRBD1. The receptor was derived from a man over 45 with active or convalescent COVID-19. The sample was peripheral blood. The sequence in DNA is TGTGCCAGCAGCCAGTTAACCGGGACAGGGCCCCGGGATACGCAGTATTTT. It encodes CASSQLTGTGPRDTQYF.